These T cell receptor beta chains were read from a single sample in a study of CD8+ T cells in alopecia areata. Assay: immunoSEQ multiplex PCR; the TCRdb copy retains only in-frame clones and omits some. The sample yields roughly 200,000 clones, around 50% seen once. This sample comprised CD8+ T cells sorted from blood, obtained at week 24, from a patient treated with tofacitinib. The receptors come from a human donor with alopecia areata. CDR3s include the opening cysteine and the closing phenylalanine or tryptophan. D genes are given only for firm matches. Clone size, where shown, is once, few, many, or a class for clones that have expanded.

J,size,D,V,CDR3,DNA
TRBJ2-3,NA,TRBD2,TRBV7-9,CASSLVDPSGGRYTDTQYF,TGTGCCAGCAGCTTAGTGGATCCTAGCGGGGGGCGATACACAGATACGCAGTATTTT
TRBJ2-3,few,NA,TRBV5-1,CASSFEPEDTQYF,TGCGCCAGCAGCTTCGAGCCCGAAGATACGCAGTATTTT
TRBJ2-1,NA,NA,TRBV5-1,CASSKLGADSYNEQFF,TGCGCCAGCAGCAAGCTCGGGGCAGATTCCTACAATGAGCAGTTCTTC
TRBJ1-1,few,NA,TRBV5-6,CASSLAPAWKGFF,TGTGCCAGCAGCTTGGCCCCAGCCTGGAAAGGTTTCTTT
TRBJ2-7,once,NA,TRBV6-5,CASSYSGGGFLEQYF,TGTGCCAGCAGTTACTCGGGTGGGGGGTTCCTGGAGCAGTACTTC
TRBJ1-5,few,NA,TRBV19,CASSIGRVGNQPQHF,TGTGCCAGTAGTATCGGCAGGGTGGGCAATCAGCCCCAGCATTTT
TRBJ2-5,NA,TRBD1,TRBV2,CASSNTGGSETQYF,TGTGCCAGCAGTAACACAGGGGGTAGTGAGACCCAGTACTTC
TRBJ2-1,NA,TRBD1,TRBV19,CASSIGTGSHNEQFF,TGTGCCAGTAGTATAGGGACAGGGAGCCACAATGAGCAGTTCTTC
TRBJ1-6,NA,TRBD1,TRBV2,CASSEEGAGSPLHF,TGTGCCAGCAGTGAAGAGGGGGCTGGGTCACCCCTCCACTTT
TRBJ1-2,NA,NA,TRBV2,CASRTSRGYTF,TGTGCCAGCAGAACCAGCCGGGGCTACACCTTC
TRBJ2-5,NA,NA,TRBV19,CASSIGTAVLETQYF,TGTGCCAGTAGTATAGGGACAGCTGTTCTGGAGACCCAGTACTTC
TRBJ2-7,once,NA,TRBV5-1,CASRIEGSYEQYF,TGCGCCAGCAGGATCGAGGGGTCCTACGAGCAGTACTTC
TRBJ2-1,NA,TRBD2,TRBV29-1,CSVASGGYNEQFF,TGCAGCGTTGCTAGCGGGGGGTACAATGAGCAGTTCTTC
TRBJ2-2,few,NA,TRBV6-5,CASSYFLNTGELFF,TGTGCCAGCAGTTACTTCCTTAACACCGGGGAGCTGTTTTTT
TRBJ1-4,NA,NA,TRBV29-1,CSAAAGGGEKLFF,TGCAGCGCCGCCGCCGGGGGTGGTGAAAAACTGTTTTTT
TRBJ2-5,few,NA,TRBV12-5,CASVQGGQETQYF,TGTGCTAGTGTCCAAGGGGGCCAAGAGACCCAGTACTTC
TRBJ2-1,NA,TRBD2,TRBV5-6,CASSLEAGGYSYNEQFF,TGTGCCAGCAGCTTGGAGGCGGGAGGATACTCCTACAATGAGCAGTTCTTC
TRBJ2-7,NA,NA,TRBV29-1,CSVSSGHEQYF,TGCAGCGTTAGTTCGGGACACGAGCAGTACTTC
TRBJ2-1,NA,TRBD1,TRBV5-1,CASFGTGANEQFF,TGCGCCAGCTTTGGGACAGGGGCAAATGAGCAGTTCTTC
TRBJ2-3,NA,NA,TRBV6-5,CASSYSGGTDTQYF,TGTGCCAGCAGTTACTCAGGGGGCACAGATACGCAGTATTTT
TRBJ2-1,NA,TRBD2,TRBV7-9,CASTQSDSGGQISYNEQFF,TGTGCCAGCACCCAGAGTGACAGCGGGGGGCAGATCTCCTACAATGAGCAGTTCTTC
TRBJ1-1,once,NA,TRBV30,CAWSHGPEAFF,TGTGCCTGGTCGCACGGACCTGAAGCTTTCTTT
TRBJ2-5,NA,TRBD2,TRBV4-1,CASSGAGLAETQYF,TGCGCCAGCAGCGGAGCGGGACTAGCGGAGACCCAGTACTTC
TRBJ2-1,few,TRBD1,TRBV6-1,CASITRTGNEQFF,TGTGCCAGCATCACCCGGACAGGGAATGAGCAGTTCTTC
TRBJ1-1,NA,NA,TRBV9,CASSPTPDKEAFF,TGTGCCAGCAGCCCCACACCGGACAAAGAAGCTTTCTTT
TRBJ2-2,NA,TRBD2,TRBV29-1,CSVPLAGVGAGELFF,TGCAGCGTTCCGCTAGCGGGGGTCGGAGCCGGGGAGCTGTTTTTT
TRBJ2-1,once,TRBD2,TRBV7-6,CASSLPSGGGLFENEQFF,TGTGCCAGCAGCTTACCTAGCGGGGGAGGTCTTTTCGAAAATGAGCAGTTCTTC
TRBJ2-3,NA,NA,TRBV5-4,CASSLGSDTQYF,TGTGCCAGCAGCTTGGGTTCAGATACGCAGTATTTT
TRBJ2-4,NA,NA,TRBV4-1,CASSQPEVAKNIQYF,TGCGCCAGCAGCCAACCTGAGGTCGCCAAAAACATTCAGTACTTC
TRBJ1-1,NA,NA,TRBV9,CASSSAEAFF,TGTGCCAGCAGCAGCGCTGAAGCTTTCTTT